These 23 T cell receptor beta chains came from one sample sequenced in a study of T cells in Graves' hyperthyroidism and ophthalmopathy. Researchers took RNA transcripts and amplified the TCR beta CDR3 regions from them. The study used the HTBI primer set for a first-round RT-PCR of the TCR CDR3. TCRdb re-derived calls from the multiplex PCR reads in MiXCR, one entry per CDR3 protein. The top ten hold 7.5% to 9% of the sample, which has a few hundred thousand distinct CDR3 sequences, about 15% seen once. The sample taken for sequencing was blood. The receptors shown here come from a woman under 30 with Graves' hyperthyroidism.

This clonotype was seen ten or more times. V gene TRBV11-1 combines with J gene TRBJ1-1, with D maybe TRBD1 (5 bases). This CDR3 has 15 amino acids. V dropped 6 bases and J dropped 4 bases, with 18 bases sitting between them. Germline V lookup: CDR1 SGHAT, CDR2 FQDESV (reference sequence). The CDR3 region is CASSLWGDIVTEAFF. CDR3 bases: TGTGCCAGCAGTCTTTGGGGGGATATCGTCACTGAAGCTTTCTTT.

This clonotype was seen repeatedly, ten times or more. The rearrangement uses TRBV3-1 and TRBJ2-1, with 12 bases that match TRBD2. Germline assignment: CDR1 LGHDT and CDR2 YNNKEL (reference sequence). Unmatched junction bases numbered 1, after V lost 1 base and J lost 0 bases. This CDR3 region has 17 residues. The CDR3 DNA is TGTGCCAGCAGCCAAGGGGGACTAGCGGGCTCCTACAATGAGCAGTTCTTC. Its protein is CASSQGGLAGSYNEQFF.

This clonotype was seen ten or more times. Here the CDR3 DNA reads TGTGCCAGCAGTGAACACGTCAGGGGGCAAGAGACCCAGTACTTC. Its protein product is CASSEHVRGQETQYF. The chain has TRBV6-1 and TRBJ2-5; TRBD1 aligns across 7 bases. From germline, CDR1 is MNHNS and CDR2 SASEGT. V trimming: 2 bases; J trimming: 2 bases; junction bases outside the gene matches: 5. CDR3 size: 15 residues.

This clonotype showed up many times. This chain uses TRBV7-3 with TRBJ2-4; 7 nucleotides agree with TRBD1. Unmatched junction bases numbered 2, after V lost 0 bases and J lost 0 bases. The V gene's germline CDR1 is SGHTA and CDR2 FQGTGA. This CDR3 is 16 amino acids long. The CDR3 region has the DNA TGTGCCAGCAGCTTAACAGGGGGCGCAGCCAAAAACATTCAGTACTTC. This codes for CASSLTGGAAKNIQYF.

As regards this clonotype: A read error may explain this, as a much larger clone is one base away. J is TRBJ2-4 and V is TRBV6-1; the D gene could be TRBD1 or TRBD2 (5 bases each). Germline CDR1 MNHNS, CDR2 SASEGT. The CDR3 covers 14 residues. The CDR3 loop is CGSSEAARADIQYF. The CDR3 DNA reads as TGTGGCAGCAGTGAAGCGGCCAGGGCGGACATTCAGTACTTC.

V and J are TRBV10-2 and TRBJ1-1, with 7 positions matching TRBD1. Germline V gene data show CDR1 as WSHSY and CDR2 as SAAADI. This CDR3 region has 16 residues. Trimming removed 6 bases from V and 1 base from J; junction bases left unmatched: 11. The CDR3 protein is CASSYKRDSRNTEAFF. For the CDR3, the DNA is TGCGCCAGCAGCTATAAAAGGGACAGCAGGAACACTGAAGCTTTCTTT.

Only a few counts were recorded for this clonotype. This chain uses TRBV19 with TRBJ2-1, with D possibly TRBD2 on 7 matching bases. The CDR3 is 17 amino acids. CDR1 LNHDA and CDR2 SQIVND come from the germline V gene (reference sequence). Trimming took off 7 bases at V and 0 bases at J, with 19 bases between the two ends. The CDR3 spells CASTPSGGRSSYNEQFF. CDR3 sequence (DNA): TGTGCCAGTACCCCCTCGGGGGGCAGGAGCTCCTACAATGAGCAGTTCTTC.

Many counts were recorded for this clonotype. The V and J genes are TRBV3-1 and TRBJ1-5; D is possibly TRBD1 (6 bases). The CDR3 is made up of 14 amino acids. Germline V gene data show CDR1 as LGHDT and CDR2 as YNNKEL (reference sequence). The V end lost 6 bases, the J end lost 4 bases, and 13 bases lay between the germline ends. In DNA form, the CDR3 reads TGTGCCAGCAGTACAGGGACGGTTAATCAGCCCCAGCATTTT. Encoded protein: CASSTGTVNQPQHF.

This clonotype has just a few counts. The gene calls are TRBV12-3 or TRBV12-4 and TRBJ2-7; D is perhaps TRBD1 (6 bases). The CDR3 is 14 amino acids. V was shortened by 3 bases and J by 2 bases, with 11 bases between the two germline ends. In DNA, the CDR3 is TGTGCCAGCAGTTTCGAACAGGGCCCCTACGAGCAGTACTTC. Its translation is CASSFEQGPYEQYF.

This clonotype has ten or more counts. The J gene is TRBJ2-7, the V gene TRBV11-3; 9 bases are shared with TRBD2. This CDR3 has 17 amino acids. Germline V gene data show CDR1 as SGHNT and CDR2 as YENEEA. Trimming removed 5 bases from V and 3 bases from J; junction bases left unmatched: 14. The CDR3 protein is CASSPAGIVAGVYEQYF. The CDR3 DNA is TGTGCCAGCAGCCCAGCCGGAATCGTAGCGGGAGTCTACGAGCAGTACTTC.

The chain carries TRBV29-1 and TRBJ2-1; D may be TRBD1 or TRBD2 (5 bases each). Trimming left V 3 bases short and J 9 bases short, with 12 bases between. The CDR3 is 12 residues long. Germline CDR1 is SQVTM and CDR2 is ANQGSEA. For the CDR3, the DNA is TGCAGCGTTGACAGGGCCGGGACTGAGCAGTTCTTC. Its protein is CSVDRAGTEQFF.

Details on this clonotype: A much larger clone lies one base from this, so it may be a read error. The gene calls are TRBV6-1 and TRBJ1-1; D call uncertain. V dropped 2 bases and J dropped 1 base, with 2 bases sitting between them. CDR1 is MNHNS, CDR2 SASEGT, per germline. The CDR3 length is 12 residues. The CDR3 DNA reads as TGTGCCAGCAGTGAATCGAACACTGAAGCTTTCTTT. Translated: CASSESNTEAFF.

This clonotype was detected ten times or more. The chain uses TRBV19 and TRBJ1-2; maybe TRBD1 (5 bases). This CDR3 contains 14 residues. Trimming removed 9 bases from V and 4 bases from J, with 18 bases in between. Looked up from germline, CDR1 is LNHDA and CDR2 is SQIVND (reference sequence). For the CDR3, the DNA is TGTGCCAGCCGCGACAGACGTCCTGGCTATGGCTACACCTTC. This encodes CASRDRRPGYGYTF. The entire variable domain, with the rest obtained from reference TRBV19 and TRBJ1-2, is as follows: DGGITQSPKYLFRKEGQNVTLSCEQNLNHDAMYWYRQDPGQGLRLIYYSQIVNDFQKGDIAEGYSVSREKKESFPLTVTSAQKNPTAFYLCASRDRRPGYGYTFGSGTRLTVV.

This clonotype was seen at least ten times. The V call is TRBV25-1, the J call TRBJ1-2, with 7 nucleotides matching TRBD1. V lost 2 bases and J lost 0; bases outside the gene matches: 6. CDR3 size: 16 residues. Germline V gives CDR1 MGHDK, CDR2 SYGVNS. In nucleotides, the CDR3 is TGTGCCAGCAGTGAAGGACGGGACAGAACTAACTATGGCTACACCTTC. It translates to CASSEGRDRTNYGYTF.

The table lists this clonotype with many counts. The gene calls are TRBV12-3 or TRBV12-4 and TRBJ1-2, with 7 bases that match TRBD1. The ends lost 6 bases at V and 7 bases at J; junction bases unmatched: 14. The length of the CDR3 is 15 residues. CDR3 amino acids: CASSWVTGSLSGYTF. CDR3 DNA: TGTGCCAGCAGCTGGGTGACAGGGAGTCTAAGTGGCTACACCTTC.

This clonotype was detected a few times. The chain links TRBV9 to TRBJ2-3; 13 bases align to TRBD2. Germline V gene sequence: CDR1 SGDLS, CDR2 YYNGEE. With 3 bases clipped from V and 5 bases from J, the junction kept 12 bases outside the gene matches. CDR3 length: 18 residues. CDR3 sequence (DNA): TGTGCCAGCAGCGGAGGGACTAGCGGGGTAGGGAGGGAAGATACGCAGTATTTT. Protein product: CASSGGTSGVGREDTQYF.

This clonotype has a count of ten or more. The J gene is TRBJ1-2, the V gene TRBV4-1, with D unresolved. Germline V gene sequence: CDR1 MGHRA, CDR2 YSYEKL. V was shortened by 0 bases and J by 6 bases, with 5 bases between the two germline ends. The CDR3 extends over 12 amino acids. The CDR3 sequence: CASSQDRNGYTF. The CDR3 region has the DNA TGCGCCAGCAGCCAAGACCGGAATGGCTACACCTTC.

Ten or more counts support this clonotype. The chain's CDR3 is CASRTGTSGTGELFF. The CDR3 DNA reads as TGTGCCAGCAGAACCGGGACCTCCGGCACCGGGGAGCTGTTTTTT. V and J are TRBV6-1 and TRBJ2-2; the D gene could be TRBD1 or TRBD2 (5 bases each). V was shortened by 6 bases and J by 4 bases, with 15 bases between the two germline ends. The length of the CDR3 is 15 residues. The V gene's germline CDR1 is MNHNS and CDR2 SASEGT.

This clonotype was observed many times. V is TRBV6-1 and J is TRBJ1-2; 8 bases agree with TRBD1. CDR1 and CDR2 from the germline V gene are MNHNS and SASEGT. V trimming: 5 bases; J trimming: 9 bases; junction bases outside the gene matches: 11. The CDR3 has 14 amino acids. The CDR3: CASSTPTGERRYTF. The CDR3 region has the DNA TGTGCCAGCAGTACCCCGACAGGGGAGAGACGCTACACCTTC.

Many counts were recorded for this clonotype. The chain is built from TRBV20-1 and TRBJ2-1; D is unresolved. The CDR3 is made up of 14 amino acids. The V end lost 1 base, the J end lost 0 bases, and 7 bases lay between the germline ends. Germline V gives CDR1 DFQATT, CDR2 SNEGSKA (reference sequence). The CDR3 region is CSARVTSSYNEQFF. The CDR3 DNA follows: TGCAGTGCTAGAGTGACTTCCTCCTACAATGAGCAGTTCTTC.

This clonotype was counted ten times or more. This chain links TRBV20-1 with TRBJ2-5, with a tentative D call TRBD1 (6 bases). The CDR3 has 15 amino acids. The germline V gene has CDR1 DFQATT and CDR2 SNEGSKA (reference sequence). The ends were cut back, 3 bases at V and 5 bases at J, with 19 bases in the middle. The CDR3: CSARTLSQGGETQYF. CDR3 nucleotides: TGCAGTGCTAGGACCCTCTCACAGGGCGGGGAGACCCAGTACTTC.

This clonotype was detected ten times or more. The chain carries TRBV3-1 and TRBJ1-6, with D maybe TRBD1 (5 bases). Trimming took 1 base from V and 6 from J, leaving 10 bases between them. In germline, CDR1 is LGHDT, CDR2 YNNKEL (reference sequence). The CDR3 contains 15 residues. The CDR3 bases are TGTGCCAGCAGCCAAGGAAGAGGGACTAATTCACCCCTCCACTTT. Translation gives CASSQGRGTNSPLHF.

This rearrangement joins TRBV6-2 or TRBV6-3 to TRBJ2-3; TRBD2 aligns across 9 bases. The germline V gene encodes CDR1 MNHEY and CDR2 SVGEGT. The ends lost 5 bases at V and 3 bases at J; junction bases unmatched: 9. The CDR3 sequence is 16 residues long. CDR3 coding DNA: TGTGCCAGCAGTCCTCATAGCGGGAGTGGGACAGATACGCAGTATTTT. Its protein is CASSPHSGSGTDTQYF.